The present T cell receptor (beta chain) was sequenced within a study of blood T cell repertoires in COVID-19. Background on the study: COVID-19 samples from acute and convalescent phases originated in the United States, Italy and Spain. In each case, the material was cDNA or gDNA derived from T cells, B-cell-depleted T cells, or PBMCs.

Enrolment of Seattle patients took place during active infection, and they were followed longitudinally. CDR1 and CDR2 from the germline V gene are LGHDT and YNNKEL (reference sequence). Trimming stripped 2 bases from V and 0 bases from J, with 20 bases between. CDR3 length: 19 amino acids. Profiling relied on immunoSEQ multiplex PCR, and the TCRdb table lists in-frame clones only, not all of them. The profile shows over 150,000 clones, roughly 88% of them singletons. V is TRBV3-1 (or the pseudogene TRBV3-2) and J is TRBJ2-1, with D maybe TRBD2 (5 bases). The material sequenced was peripheral blood. The receptor was isolated from a man aged 50 to 59 with COVID-19, enrolled during active disease. The CDR3 nucleotides are TGTGCCAGCAGCCAATCGTCCCTAGCCCAAGGTCCCTCCTACAATGAGCAGTTCTTC. It translates to CASSQSSLAQGPSYNEQFF.